The present T cell receptor beta chain was sequenced within a study of blood T cell repertoires in COVID-19. Study-level background: For recovered donors of Cohort 3, there were two negative PCRs, clearance, or symptom resolution.

Germline lookup yields CDR1 SGHRS and CDR2 YFSETQ. V lost 4 bases to trimming and J lost 9 bases, with 20 bases between them. This CDR3 has 15 amino acids. Per the original data handling: Estimation of nucleated cell counts relied on the amplification of reference gene primers. Clones were read by immunoSEQ multiplex PCR, and TCRdb kept only the in-frame ones, dropping some. That table is the source of V, J and clone size, and D and trimming were worked out from the DNA. The top ten hold 3.1% of the sample, which has 210,000 or so clones, around 85% seen once. The receptor was isolated from a woman between 45 and 65 years old in a cohort exposed to, infected with or recovered from COVID-19 (not recorded which). The specimen sequenced was PBMCs or T cells enriched from blood (not recorded which). The rearrangement joins TRBV5-1 to TRBJ2-1; D might be TRBD2 (5 bases). CDR3 protein: CASSPTSREIGEQFF. The CDR3 bases are TGCGCCAGCAGCCCAACATCACGGGAAATAGGTGAGCAGTTCTTC.